This TCR beta chain was found in a study of shared clonotypes between healthy human individuals. Study-level findings and limits: Donor scarcity curtailed the genetic and exposure-history diversity represented herein.

Sequencing was at deep level. TCRdb's table, derived via immunoSEQ multiplex PCR, lists solely in-frame clones and lacks some. The sample has around 2.1 million clones, about 92% seen once. The CDR3 sequence is 15 residues long. Germline V lookup: CDR1 SGHTA, CDR2 FQGNSA. With 1 base removed from V and 0 bases from J, the gap between germline ends came to 7 bases. As to this clone: Its antigen remains unknown.

CD45RO-negative, CCR7-selected cells formed the naive CD8 fraction, which excluded terminally differentiated effector memory CD45RA+ cells. The chain recombines TRBV7-2 with TRBJ2-4; no definite D call. The source material was naive CD8+ T cells from PBMCs. The clonotype comes from a man younger than 30 in good health. Some clones in this sample may be carry-over from other donors' samples. The CDR3 loop reads CASSLVGVAKNIQYF. CDR3 DNA: TGTGCCAGCAGCTTAGTGGGTGTAGCCAAAAACATTCAGTACTTC.